These 7 T cell receptor beta chains originate from one sample sequenced in a study of cytomegalovirus exposure and HLA in healthy donors. The PCR contained 60 Vbeta and 13 Jbeta primers. Some clones are missing from TCRdb's copy, which holds only in-frame ones; the method was immunoSEQ multiplex PCR. The data contain 150,000 to 250,000 clones, 79% of them seen just once; the ten biggest clones take up 4.4%. Sequences were obtained from PBMCs. These receptors were taken from a woman younger than 45 in good health and CMV-seropositive.

This clone was detected once. The J gene is TRBJ2-1, the V gene TRBV4-1; 13 nucleotides align to TRBD2. Germline V gene sequence: CDR1 MGHRA, CDR2 YSYEKL. CDR3 length: 16 amino acids. The V segment lost 7 bases and the J segment 7 bases; nucleotides outside the gene matches: 10. CDR3 coding DNA: TGCGCCAGCAACCCTACTAGCGGGGGGGCCCTGAATGAGCAGTTCTTC. Protein product: CASNPTSGGALNEQFF.

On this clone itself: Germline and junction disagree at one end, which may indicate a read error. The V and J genes are TRBV7-6 and TRBJ2-3; 7 bases line up with TRBD2. Germline V gene sequence: CDR1 SGHVS, CDR2 FNYEAQ. The CDR3 is 15 residues long. The chain's CDR3 is CASSLAAGDTDTQYF. CDR3 nucleotide sequence: TGTGCCAGCAGTTTAGCGGCGGGGGACACAGATACGCAGTATTTT.

This clone was recorded a few times. The rearrangement joins TRBV6-6 to TRBJ1-2; a possible D gene is TRBD1 (5 bases). Germline V gene data show CDR1 as MNHNY and CDR2 as SVGAGI (reference sequence). Trimming removed 5 bases from V and 0 bases from J, with 13 bases in between. The CDR3 sequence is 15 residues long. CDR3 region: CASSPTVIANYGYTF. As DNA, the CDR3 is TGTGCCAGCAGTCCGACAGTGATCGCTAACTATGGCTACACCTTC.

The gene calls are TRBV7-9 and TRBJ2-2; the D gene is possibly TRBD1 (5 bases). Germline loops: CDR1 SEHNR, CDR2 FQNEAQ (reference sequence). The CDR3 extends over 15 amino acids. Trimming cost V 5 bases and J 6 bases, with 16 bases left between them. CDR3 loop: CASSHLGAGPGELFF. The DNA for the CDR3 is TGTGCCAGCAGCCATCTAGGGGCAGGGCCCGGGGAGCTGTTTTTT.

This rearrangement joins TRBV5-1 to TRBJ1-1; D might be TRBD1 (5 bases). V was pared by 2 bases and J by 1 base, with 12 bases between. The CDR3 totals 15 residues. Germline V lookup: CDR1 SGHRS, CDR2 YFSETQ. Here the CDR3 DNA reads TGCGCCAGCAGCTTCGGAGGGGAGGGGAACACTGAAGCTTTCTTT. Translated: CASSFGGEGNTEAFF.

This clone has more than one count but fewer than ten. The rearrangement joins TRBV11-3 to TRBJ2-7; 11 bases line up with TRBD1. This CDR3 has 13 amino acids. Germline CDR1 SGHNT, CDR2 YENEEA. The V segment lost 5 bases and the J segment 5 bases; nucleotides outside the gene matches: 2. The CDR3, as DNA: TGTGCCAGCAGCCCGGGACAGGGGGACGAGCAGTACTTC. Translation gives CASSPGQGDEQYF.

The V gene is TRBV5-1, the J gene TRBJ2-5; 9 nucleotides agree with TRBD1. Germline CDR1 and CDR2: SGHRS and YFSETQ. V lost 3 bases, J lost 5 bases, and 5 bases stayed unmatched. This CDR3 has 14 residues. CDR3 in amino acids: CASSWTGDGETQYF. As DNA, the CDR3 is TGCGCCAGCAGCTGGACAGGGGATGGTGAGACCCAGTACTTC.